These 26 T cell receptor beta chains share one sample of origin, sequenced in a study of OX40 agonist ivuxolimab in advanced cancers. Sequencing was performed with immunoSEQ multiplex PCR; in TCRdb, only in-frame clones are kept and a portion is missing. The sample has about 85,000 clones, approximately 86% seen once. This specimen was CD4+ or CD8+ T cells sorted from blood, taken in a trial of the OX40 agonist ivuxolimab. All receptors come from an adult with an advanced solid tumor such as melanoma, head and neck, liver or kidney cancer.

This rearrangement joins TRBV6-6 to TRBJ2-2; D is unclear. V lost 6 bases and J 1 base, leaving 6 bases between the germline ends. The CDR3 has 13 residues. Germline V gene data show CDR1 as MNHNY and CDR2 as SVGAGI (reference sequence). CDR3 sequence reads: CASRSENTGELFF. CDR3 coding DNA: TGTGCCAGCAGATCAGAGAACACCGGGGAGCTGTTTTTT.

The chain carries TRBV28 and TRBJ2-5; D is uncertain. The CDR3 runs 11 residues. V lost 6 bases and J 1 base, leaving 3 bases between the germline ends. Germline V lookup: CDR1 MDHEN, CDR2 SYDVKM. CDR3 coding DNA: TGTGCCAGCAGCTTCCAAGAGACCCAGTACTTC. This translates into CASSFQETQYF. The full variable domain, its missing parts supplied by reference TRBV28 and TRBJ2-5, is DVKVTQSSRYLVKRTGEKVFLECVQDMDHENMFWYRQDPGLGLRLIYFSYDVKMKEKGDIPEGYSVSREKKERFSLILESASTNQTSMYLCASSFQETQYFGPGTRLLVL.

The V and J genes are TRBV29-1 and TRBJ1-2; maybe TRBD1 (5 bases). Trimming cost V 1 base and J 4 bases, with 13 bases left between them. This CDR3 spans 14 amino acids. Looked up from germline, CDR1 is SQVTM and CDR2 is ANQGSEA. CDR3 DNA sequence: TGCAGCGTTGAAGGTACCGGGACGGGCTATGGCTACACCTTC. Translated, it gives CSVEGTGTGYGYTF.

The chain employs TRBV5-5 and TRBJ1-4, with 9 bases matching TRBD1. V lost 4 bases to trimming and J lost 7 bases; unmatched junction nucleotides: 8. This CDR3 has 15 amino acids. Germline V CDR1 and CDR2: SGHKS, YYEKEE (reference sequence). CDR3 bases: TGTGCCAGCAGCCGATCACAGGGGGCGGTTGAAAAACTGTTTTTT. Translation gives CASSRSQGAVEKLFF.

In its sample, this clone was seen once. The V call is TRBV27, the J call TRBJ1-1; the D is unclear. CDR1 and CDR2 from the germline V gene are MNHEY and SMNVEV (reference sequence). The V and J ends lost 6 bases and 2 bases respectively, with 10 bases between them. The length of the CDR3 is 13 residues. DNA for the CDR3: TGTGCCAGCAGACCGGTGGCAAACACTGAAGCTTTCTTT. Its protein is CASRPVANTEAFF.

The chain carries TRBV6-6 and TRBJ1-2; D not certain. V lost 0 bases, J lost 6 bases, and 14 bases lay in between. CDR3 length: 15 residues. Germline V CDR1 and CDR2: MNHNY, SVGAGI (reference sequence). CDR3 nucleotide sequence: TGTGCCAGCAGTTACTCAACGGACCGGGCGGATGGCTACACCTTC. Its translation: CASSYSTDRADGYTF.

The table lists this clone with a few counts. This chain connects TRBV30 to TRBJ1-4; D call uncertain. This CDR3 has 11 amino acids. With 0 bases removed from V and 10 bases from J, the gap between germline ends came to 6 bases. CDR1 and CDR2 from the germline V gene are GTSNPN and SVGIG (reference sequence). For the CDR3, the DNA is TGTGCCTGGAGTGTTGTCGGAAAACTGTTTTTT. This encodes CAWSVVGKLFF.

The chain is built from TRBV5-1 and TRBJ2-3; 9 nucleotides align to TRBD2. The length of the CDR3 is 16 residues. V was clipped by 0 bases and J by 4 bases; unmatched bases: 6. The germline gives CDR1 SGHRS, CDR2 YFSETQ. The CDR3 protein is CASSLDSGGGSDTQYF. The CDR3 DNA is TGCGCCAGCAGCTTGGATAGCGGGGGCGGTTCAGATACGCAGTATTTT.

The chain recombines TRBV5-4 with TRBJ1-6; D is undetermined. The V end lost 4 bases, the J end lost 2 bases, and 13 bases lay between the germline ends. CDR1 SGHNT and CDR2 YYREEE come from the germline V gene (reference sequence). This CDR3 contains 16 residues. The CDR3 nucleotides read TGTGCCAGCAGCCAAGAGAGCAACGCCTATAATTCACCCCTCCACTTT. Protein: CASSQESNAYNSPLHF.

This chain uses TRBV5-1 with TRBJ1-1; TRBD1 is a possible D gene (6 bases). The CDR3 runs 15 residues. Trimming left V 1 base short and J 1 base short, with 11 bases between. Per germline, CDR1 SGHRS and CDR2 YFSETQ. CDR3 bases: TGCGCCAGCAGCTTGCAACGGGGGGCGAACACTGAAGCTTTCTTT. Encoded protein: CASSLQRGANTEAFF.

The chain employs TRBV28 and TRBJ1-4; 8 bases agree with TRBD1. V was pared by 4 bases and J by 0 bases, with 4 bases of the junction left unmatched. From germline, CDR1 is MDHEN and CDR2 SYDVKM. The CDR3 is 16 residues long. Here the CDR3 reads CASSWAQGATNEKLFF. The CDR3 region has the DNA TGTGCCAGCAGTTGGGCACAGGGGGCAACTAATGAAAAACTGTTTTTT.

The chain couples TRBV25-1 to TRBJ2-7; 10 nucleotides match TRBD1. The CDR3 has 15 amino acids. CDR1 and CDR2 from the germline V gene are MGHDK and SYGVNS. The junction had 4 bases not matched to a gene; V was cut back by 2 bases and J by 3 bases. The CDR3 reads CASSEVGDRGYEQYF. The CDR3 DNA is TGTGCCAGCAGTGAAGTTGGGGACAGGGGCTACGAGCAGTACTTC.

V gene TRBV28 combines with J gene TRBJ2-7; no clear D. This CDR3 region has 12 residues. Trimming shortened V by 7 bases and J by 3 bases, and 10 bases separated the two germline ends. Per germline, CDR1 MDHEN and CDR2 SYDVKM. CDR3: CASKGVFYEQYF. Here the CDR3 DNA reads TGTGCCAGCAAGGGCGTATTCTACGAGCAGTACTTC.

This sequence joins TRBV7-2 and TRBJ2-1, with 7 bases lining up with TRBD2. The CDR3 runs 15 residues. In germline, CDR1 is SGHTA, CDR2 FQGNSA. V lost 7 bases, J lost 5 bases, and 11 bases stayed unmatched. The CDR3 sequence is CASTTGGGLNNEQFF. The CDR3 bases are TGTGCCAGCACAACGGGGGGTGGGCTTAACAATGAGCAGTTCTTC.

This clone turned up a few times. The chain is built from TRBV5-6 and TRBJ2-5, with D perhaps TRBD1 or TRBD2 (5 bases each). V lost 0 bases and J 4 bases, leaving 10 bases between the germline ends. This CDR3 region has 14 residues. Germline V lookup: CDR1 SGHDT, CDR2 YYEEEE. In nucleotides, the CDR3 is TGTGCCAGCAGCTTGGTTGCCGGGGCAGAGACCCAGTACTTC. It specifies CASSLVAGAETQYF.

The chain has TRBV4-1 and TRBJ2-3; perhaps TRBD2 as D (5 bases). This CDR3 spans 15 amino acids. CDR1 and CDR2 (germline): MGHRA, YSYEKL. Deletions cut 0 bases from V and 8 bases from J, with 15 bases between. The CDR3 is CASSQDSAGRGTQYF. In DNA, the CDR3 is TGCGCCAGCAGCCAAGATAGCGCAGGACGAGGTACGCAGTATTTT.

The J gene is TRBJ2-6, the V gene TRBV19; D is perhaps TRBD1 or TRBD2 (5 bases each). This CDR3 spans 17 amino acids. Germline CDR1 is LNHDA and CDR2 is SQIVND (reference sequence). V was shortened by 6 bases and J by 4 bases, with 19 bases between the two germline ends. The CDR3 protein is CASRKGSRGSGANVLTF. CDR3 bases: TGTGCCAGTAGGAAGGGGTCCCGGGGCTCAGGGGCCAACGTCCTGACTTTC.

This chain uses TRBV5-4 with TRBJ1-1; 9 bases agree with TRBD1. Germline CDR1 SGHNT, CDR2 YYREEE (reference sequence). The CDR3 totals 17 residues. V gave up 4 bases and J gave up 7 bases; unmatched junction bases: 17. As DNA, the CDR3 is TGTGCCAGCAGCCCCGAACCTCTTGGACAGGGGCCAAATGAAGCTTTCTTT. Its protein is CASSPEPLGQGPNEAFF.

This clone showed up just once. The rearrangement uses TRBV7-3 and TRBJ2-1; D might be TRBD1 (5 bases). There are 16 residues in the CDR3. The V gene lost 6 bases and the J gene lost 0 bases, with 15 bases spanning the gap. The V gene's germline CDR1 is SGHTA and CDR2 FQGTGA. The CDR3 loop reads CASRSVGPSSYNEQFF. CDR3 coding DNA: TGTGCCAGCAGGTCGGTGGGGCCGAGCTCCTACAATGAGCAGTTCTTC.

CDR3 residues: CASSRQPPSYEQYF. The DNA of the CDR3 is TGTGCCAGCAGTAGACAGCCACCCTCCTACGAGCAGTACTTC. The rearrangement uses TRBV2 and TRBJ2-7; D perhaps matches TRBD1 (5 bases). The V end lost 5 bases, the J end lost 0 bases, and 11 bases lay between the germline ends. Germline V gives CDR1 SNHLY, CDR2 FYNNEI. CDR3 length: 14 amino acids.

V gene TRBV7-2 combines with J gene TRBJ2-7; D possibly corresponds to TRBD2 (7 bases). Germline loops: CDR1 SGHTA, CDR2 FQGNSA. The CDR3 spans 16 residues. V was pared by 4 bases and J by 0 bases, with 16 bases between. CDR3 in amino acids: CASSSAGARLSYEQYF. The CDR3 DNA follows: TGTGCCAGCAGCTCCGCGGGGGCCAGACTCTCCTACGAGCAGTACTTC.

The chain carries TRBV27 and TRBJ1-6; D is undetermined. The CDR3 contains 14 residues. V was cut by 6 bases and J by 8 bases, with 14 bases left in between. Germline V gene lookup returns CDR1 MNHEY and CDR2 SMNVEV (reference sequence). The CDR3 is CASRPLAGDSPLHF. The CDR3 DNA follows: TGTGCCAGCAGGCCCCTTGCGGGTGATTCACCCCTCCACTTT.

This clone was observed once. V gene TRBV30 combines with J gene TRBJ1-5, with a weak D call TRBD1 (6 bases). From germline, CDR1 is GTSNPN and CDR2 SVGIG (reference sequence). Trimming pared 5 bases from V and 0 bases from J, leaving 11 bases between. This CDR3 is 14 amino acids long. DNA for the CDR3: TGTGCCTGGGGTCGGGACAATAGCAATCAGCCCCAGCATTTT. Translating gives CAWGRDNSNQPQHF. Together with reference TRBV30 and TRBJ1-5, the CDR3 gives the full variable domain: SQTIHQWPATLVQPVGSPLSLECTVEGTSNPNLYWYRQAAGRGLQLLFYSVGIGQISSEVPQNLSASRPQDRQFILSSKKLLLSDSGFYLCAWGRDNSNQPQHFGDGTRLSIL.

The J gene is TRBJ1-2, the V gene TRBV4-1; D remains unclear. CDR3 length: 17 amino acids. V was trimmed by 0 bases and J by 4 bases, leaving 18 bases between them. Germline V gene sequence: CDR1 MGHRA, CDR2 YSYEKL. The CDR3 here is CASSQDRSRRVPYGYTF. The CDR3 nucleotides are TGCGCCAGCAGCCAAGATCGCAGCCGCCGAGTCCCCTATGGCTACACCTTC.

The chain couples TRBV5-6 to TRBJ2-7, with 7 positions matching TRBD1. This CDR3 is 15 amino acids long. After removal of 4 bases from V and 0 bases from J, the junction contained 7 bases not matched to a gene. Germline V lookup: CDR1 SGHDT, CDR2 YYEEEE. Here the CDR3 reads CASSPPGQSSYEQYF. CDR3 bases: TGTGCCAGCAGCCCCCCGGGACAGAGCTCCTACGAGCAGTACTTC.

This chain links TRBV19 with TRBJ2-7; 11 positions agree with TRBD2. Losses at the gene ends were 1 base for V and 2 bases for J; bases not matched to a gene: 7. The CDR3 is 17 amino acids. The germline V gene encodes CDR1 LNHDA and CDR2 SQIVND (reference sequence). The CDR3 protein is CASSIVGTSGGTYEQYF. The CDR3 DNA reads as TGTGCCAGTAGTATAGTAGGTACTAGCGGGGGTACCTACGAGCAGTACTTC.